These 9 T cell receptor beta chains came from one sample sequenced in a study of CD8 T cells in ankylosing spondylitis. A single record per CDR3 protein comes from TCRdb applying MiXCR to the 5' RACE reads. Of under 450,000 distinct CDR3 sequences listed, approximately 20% are singletons. Sequencing was carried out using blood, either unsorted or a sorted T cell fraction (not recorded which). The receptor source for this set is a male donor with ankylosing spondylitis or in good health (not recorded which).

DNA for the CDR3: TGTGCCAGCGTCAACCCGGGGTACAATGAGCAGTTCTTC. Residues: CASVNPGYNEQFF. The chain uses TRBV7-9 and TRBJ2-1; D is perhaps TRBD2 (5 bases). CDR1 is SEHNR, CDR2 FQNEAQ, per germline (reference sequence). V was cut by 8 bases and J by 4 bases, with 12 bases left in between. CDR3 length equals 13 residues.

The V call is TRBV12-3 or TRBV12-4, the J call TRBJ2-5; TRBD2 agrees at 13 bases. The V gene end was trimmed by 5 bases and the J gene end by 6 bases; junction bases not matched to a gene: 9. There are 16 residues in the CDR3. CDR3 protein: CASSPPGLAGTQTQYF. CDR3 bases: TGTGCCAGCAGTCCTCCGGGACTAGCGGGGACCCAGACCCAGTACTTC.

This clonotype was seen a few times. The genes are TRBV10-3 and TRBJ1-3, with TRBD1 matching over 12 bases. V shed 8 bases, J shed 1 base, and the junction held 3 bases outside the gene matches. The V gene's germline CDR1 is ENHRY and CDR2 SYGVKD. The CDR3 has 15 amino acids. The CDR3 nucleotides read TGTGCCATCTGGGGACAGGGGGCTTCTGGAAACACCATATATTTT. This codes for CAIWGQGASGNTIYF.

In its sample, this clonotype was seen a few times. The gene calls are TRBV10-3 and TRBJ1-6; 8 bases match TRBD1. The CDR3 length is 15 residues. V shed 5 bases, J shed 6 bases, and the junction held 6 bases outside the gene matches. CDR1 ENHRY and CDR2 SYGVKD come from the germline V gene. This CDR3 is CAISTGQGINSPLHF. In DNA, the CDR3 is TGTGCCATCAGTACCGGACAGGGTATTAATTCACCCCTCCACTTT.

CDR3 sequence (DNA): TGCGCCAGCAGTGAAAGGGAGTGGCAGTACTTC. Its protein product is CASSEREWQYF. This sequence joins TRBV10-2 and TRBJ2-7; D perhaps matches TRBD2 (5 bases). The CDR3 sequence is 11 residues long. V was pared by 3 bases and J by 9 bases, with 9 bases between. Germline V CDR1 and CDR2: WSHSY, SAAADI.

There are many counts of this clonotype. The chain employs TRBV30 and TRBJ2-3; D assignment may be TRBD1 or TRBD2 (6 bases each). The CDR3 is made up of 16 amino acids. Germline V gene data show CDR1 as GTSNPN and CDR2 as SVGIG (reference sequence). Trimming stripped 3 bases from V and 0 bases from J, with 16 bases between. The CDR3 DNA reads as TGTGCCTGGAGGGACTACCAGGGGCAAAGCACAGATACGCAGTATTTT. The encoded protein is CAWRDYQGQSTDTQYF.

The V and J genes are TRBV7-6 and TRBJ2-3, with 8 bases that match TRBD2. The CDR3 loop spans 15 amino acids. J lost 6 bases, V lost 6 bases, and 11 bases had no gene match. Germline V lookup: CDR1 SGHVS, CDR2 FNYEAQ. The CDR3 is CASRSTGGPGDTQYF. The CDR3 DNA follows: TGTGCCAGCAGGTCTACGGGGGGGCCTGGGGATACGCAGTATTTT.

For the CDR3, the DNA is TGTGCCTGGAGTACCGGGACAGGGGTCGAGCAGTACTTC. Protein sequence: CAWSTGTGVEQYF. This chain uses TRBV30 with TRBJ2-7; 10 bases are shared with TRBD1. Germline CDR1 GTSNPN, CDR2 SVGIG (reference sequence). J lost 6 bases, V lost 2 bases, and 4 bases had no gene match. The CDR3 runs to 13 residues.

This chain joins TRBV7-2 and TRBJ2-3, with a weak D call TRBD2 (5 bases). This CDR3 is 16 amino acids long. Per germline, CDR1 SGHTA and CDR2 FQGNSA. Trimming took 6 bases from V and 4 from J, leaving 20 bases between them. The chain's CDR3 is CASSEAGRGPPDTQYF. In DNA, the CDR3 is TGTGCCAGCAGTGAGGCGGGTAGAGGGCCCCCAGATACGCAGTATTTT.